This entry features one T cell receptor (beta chain) sequence. It has no known antigen specificity. No much larger clonotype is one base removed from it; base qualities were not supplied. The library was made by the immunoSEQ multiplex PCR assay. Rearranged TCR beta chain products were amplified from the genomic DNA of sorted T-cell subsets and were then sequenced. The paper's processing steps were these. Shannon entropy and Simpson indices were used to measure how diverse the repertoire of productive TCR beta rearrangements was. To gauge clonal expansion, the frequencies of the 100 most abundant productive TCR beta clonotypes among total reads were added together. The TRB repertoires were scored with a self-reactivity index built on which amino acids appear at CDR3beta positions 6 and 7. Two-way ANOVA was used for repertoire analyses, while Student t or Mann-Whitney tests were used for flow cytometric analyses. The clones in this table, taken by TCRdb from immuneACCESS, are in-frame only. Not every clone is retained; where verified, under half of the shortfall comes from an unresolved V gene, and the cause of the rest is unknown. D and trimming were read from the DNA, whereas the V and J calls and clone size are those reported in that table. The sample table shows approximately 28,000 clones, and 90% to 95% are seen once. The ten largest clones capture about 0.16% of the sample.

CDR1 MNHNS and CDR2 SASEGT are derived from the germline V gene. Including cysteine and phenylalanine, the CDR3 has 15 amino acids. The retained sequence is limited to the CDR3, 45 bases, with the frame set at the first base. V is trimmed back by 5 bases and J by 7 bases, and the junction contains 5 bases that no gene match accounts for. The record originates from a study of regulatory and conventional T cells in RAG deficiency (dated by TCRdb to about 2017). Study-wide context: To compare the diversity and composition of the repertoires of Treg, conventional CD4+ and CD8+ T cells between RAG-deficient patients and healthy controls, the study applied high-throughput TCR beta sequencing.

Overall study outcomes, separate from this receptor: Some T-cell subset analyses were not performed for some subjects. Compared with control T-cell subpopulations, the RAG-deficient patients had markedly lower Shannon entropy and higher Simpson indices. Shorter CDR3 lengths were found in all patient T-cell subsets, and >75% Treg-Tconv repertoire overlap at nucleotide and amino acid level was observed in Omenn syndrome patients. The CD25-high CD127-low cells sorted from Omenn syndrome patients may be peripherally activated cells rather than true Treg cells. Compared with controls, Omenn syndrome and CID/AS patients had roughly 100-fold fewer unique TCR beta sequences in Treg cells, but only approximately 10-fold fewer in the other subsets.

Before genomic DNA extraction, conventional CD4+ T cells were isolated from blood as CD25-low CD127-high cells. Seven or eight healthy control donors served as the comparison group for repertoire analyses. The same data also contributed to another study, on regulatory T cells. The second study also describes: In the multiplex PCR, 52 forward TRBV primers and 13 reverse TRBJ primers were used, and assay-based and computational corrections were applied for amplification bias. In patients, repertoires had restricted unique TRB V-J pairs and skewed V and J gene usage, with regulatory T cells showing the most marked changes. The study compared T-cell receptor beta repertoires of sorted regulatory, conventional CD4+ and CD8+ T cells between CD3G-deficient patients and healthy controls. Peripheral blood mononuclear cells were isolated by Ficoll density separation. Rearranged TRB loci were amplified from genomic DNA by multiplex PCR within the immunoSEQ assay. TRB amplicons were sequenced on an Illumina HiSeq platform. Custom algorithms error-filtered the raw sequences and aligned them to reference gene sequences, after which the immunoSEQ online tools were used for analysis. Frequencies of productive and nonproductive TRB rearrangements were evaluated among both unique and total sequences. Prism software was used to run t tests, Mann-Whitney tests or two-way ANOVA for comparisons between groups.

The source of this sequence is a human donor in good health. Sequencing input: CD25- CD4+ T cells sorted from blood. The V gene is TRBV6-1 and the J gene is TRBJ1-6, and 10 junctional nucleotides match TRBD1. The DNA sequence is given as TGTGCCAGCAGTACCGGGACAGGGGAGAATTCACCCCTCCACTTT. It specifies CASSTGTGENSPLHF.